Sequencing of this T cell receptor beta chain was carried out in a study of blood T cell repertoires in COVID-19. Across the study: Spain, Italy and the United States supplied samples that represented acute and convalescent COVID-19.

In its sample, this clone was seen a few times. Authors' methods: Amplification from reference gene primers served as the basis for estimated nucleated cell counts. Clones were read by immunoSEQ multiplex PCR, and TCRdb kept only the in-frame ones, dropping some. V, J and clone size reflect that table, while D and trimming were determined from the DNA. The sample holds roughly 150,000 clones, roughly 86% seen once. Per germline, CDR1 MNHEY and CDR2 SVGAGI. The CDR3 is made up of 14 amino acids. V lost 6 bases, J lost 1 base, and 12 bases lay in between. In Seattle, patients joined the study during active infection and were tracked longitudinally.

Sequenced: peripheral blood. This chain connects TRBV6-5 to TRBJ1-1, with D maybe TRBD1 (6 bases). The receptor's source is a woman older than 75 with COVID-19, enrolled during active disease. The CDR3 coding sequence is TGTGCCAGCAGCGGGACACACGCGAACACTGAAGCTTTCTTT. Translated: CASSGTHANTEAFF.